This TCR beta chain came from a study of blood T cell repertoires in COVID-19 (dated by TCRdb to 2018 to 2020). Regarding the research as a whole: Collaborator samples came from the United States, Italy and Spain and covered acute and convalescent phases of COVID-19. The repertoires were made available in a free public database intended to serve as a resource for research on the immune response to SARS-CoV-2. The sample metadata nearly always contained a de-identified subject ID, COVID-19 status, age in years and sex. Where available, HLA class I and class II types were taken from metadata supplied by the sample provider and were not determined by assay-based typing. Subjects who had been exposed to COVID-19, were actively infected with it, or had recovered from it provided the deeply sampled blood TCRbeta repertoires that made up the dataset. The prospective study material was composed of cDNA or gDNA derived from T cells, B-cell-depleted T cells, or PBMCs. Samples came from the ongoing ImmuneRACE study (first 160 participants) plus 1,254 subjects from 6 global collaborators. What the study reported, not specific to this receptor: How much clinical and demographic metadata was included differed by source and by participant, and the metadata was provided uncurated.

Collaborating institutions collected whole blood in K2EDTA tubes following their own protocols. Collaborator samples were shipped for TCRbeta analysis as frozen whole blood, isolated PBMCs, or DNA extracted from either sample type. On this clone: Its target antigen remains unknown. No much larger clone exists at a distance of one base, and base qualities are not known.

A distance of 19 bases separates the germline ends of V and J, which lose 6 bases and 6 bases respectively. Its CDR3 holds 15 amino acids, cysteine through phenylalanine. Of all the DNA, just the CDR3 is kept, 45 bases in frame from base 1. From the germline V gene, CDR1 is MNHEY and CDR2 is SVGAGI. TCRbeta CDR3 regions were amplified from genomic DNA using the immunoSEQ Assay, a bias-controlled multiplex PCR. The authors processed their data as follows. The number of nucleated cells in each sample was estimated from the amplification of reference gene primers within the assay. Sequence reads were collapsed and filtered to measure the absolute abundance of every unique TCRbeta CDR3 rearrangement. For each sample, productive Simpson clonality was calculated as the square root of Simpson's diversity index over productive rearrangements. This immuneACCESS table, as held by TCRdb, lists in-frame sequences with V and J called but not all clones. Of the missing ones, under half trace to an unresolved V gene in checked studies; the others have no known cause. The V and J calls and clone size are taken from that table; D and trimming were inferred from the DNA. This sample has about 6,800 clones in its table, and approximately 92% of those were observed once. About 4.5% of the sample is taken by the ten largest.

Sequencing input: peripheral blood. The chain uses TRBV6-5 and TRBJ2-3; 7 matching bases give a weak D call of TRBD1. The receptor was derived from a man of 80 years or more with active COVID-19. For the CDR3, the sequence is CASSLQGGGVDTQYF. The nucleotide sequence reads as follows: TGTGCCAGCAGCCTCCAGGGGGGAGGAGTGGATACGCAGTATTTT.